A selection of T cell receptor beta chains follows, all from one sample in a study of T cell responses to AZD1222 COVID-19 vaccine. Clones were sequenced by immunoSEQ multiplex PCR, and TCRdb holds only the in-frame ones, with some missing. The sample comprises about 140,000 clones, roughly 85% of which are singletons, and 7.9% rests with the top ten. The specimen comprised peripheral blood, sampled 28 days after the second dose of the MenACWY control vaccine. The source of these receptors is an adult who received the MenACWY meningococcal vaccine as a control. Both conserved end residues are part of each CDR3. The order of the fields is clone size, CDR3 length, V gene, D gene, J gene, CDR3 protein, CDR3 DNA. D genes are given only for firm matches. The size entry is marked missing in some rows and otherwise reads once, few, many or a size class.

.	15	TRBV5-6	.	TRBJ1-2	CASSLVGGFPYGYTF	TGTGCCAGCAGCTTGGTAGGGGGGTTCCCTTATGGCTACACCTTC
.	14	TRBV19	TRBD1	TRBJ1-3	CASRDRGGGNTIYF	TGTGCCAGCCGCGACAGGGGGGGAGGAAACACCATATATTTT
few	17	TRBV14	.	TRBJ2-1	CASSHAAGASKWNEQFF	TGTGCCAGCAGCCACGCCGCGGGGGCTTCTAAGTGGAATGAGCAGTTCTTC
few	15	TRBV7-9	.	TRBJ1-2	CASSLEPGAVYGYTF	TGTGCCAGCAGCTTAGAACCGGGGGCGGTCTATGGCTACACCTTC
.	12	TRBV29-1	TRBD1	TRBJ1-5	CSASDRDQPQHF	TGCAGCGCCTCGGACAGGGATCAGCCCCAGCATTTT
.	12	TRBV12-3/TRBV12-4	.	TRBJ1-2	CASRERAYGYTF	TGTGCCAGCAGGGAAAGGGCGTATGGCTACACCTTC
.	12	TRBV5-1	.	TRBJ2-1	CASTLVRGEQFF	TGCGCCAGCACCCTTGTGAGGGGTGAGCAGTTCTTC
.	16	TRBV12-2	.	TRBJ2-7	CASRSQRGRREYEQYF	TGTGCAAGTCGCTCACAACGCGGGAGGCGCGAGTACGAGCAGTACTTC
.	14	TRBV27	.	TRBJ2-1	CASSSLTLSNEQFF	TGTGCCAGCAGTTCCCTGACTCTCTCCAATGAGCAGTTCTTC
once	12	TRBV28	.	TRBJ1-1	CASSLATSEAFF	TGTGCCAGCAGTTTAGCTACTTCTGAAGCTTTCTTT
.	19	TRBV5-1	TRBD2	TRBJ2-7	CASSVRTSGRSVVVYEQYF	TGCGCCAGCAGCGTGAGGACTAGCGGGAGGTCTGTCGTAGTCTACGAGCAGTACTTC
.	16	TRBV19	TRBD1	TRBJ1-1	CASSISSGTGNTEAFF	TGTGCCAGTAGTATATCTAGTGGGACAGGGAACACTGAAGCTTTCTTT
few	12	TRBV7-2	.	TRBJ2-5	CASSQARRHQYF	TGTGCCAGCAGTCAAGCGCGGAGGCACCAGTACTTC
few	14	TRBV19	TRBD1	TRBJ2-7	CASSMGTGSYEQYF	TGTGCCAGTAGTATGGGGACAGGATCTTACGAGCAGTACTTC
once	14	TRBV9	.	TRBJ1-1	CASSPAGANTEAFF	TGTGCCAGCAGCCCCGCCGGGGCGAACACTGAAGCTTTCTTT
.	14	TRBV5-8	.	TRBJ2-7	CASRYRQVIYEQYF	TGTGCCAGCAGATACCGACAGGTGATCTACGAGCAGTACTTC
.	14	TRBV6-4	TRBD1	TRBJ2-2	CASRKTGDTGELFF	TGTGCCAGCAGAAAGACAGGGGACACCGGGGAGCTGTTTTTT
.	15	TRBV6-2/TRBV6-3	TRBD2	TRBJ2-7	CASSPPALAMNEQYF	TGTGCCAGCAGCCCACCGGCACTAGCGATGAACGAGCAGTACTTC